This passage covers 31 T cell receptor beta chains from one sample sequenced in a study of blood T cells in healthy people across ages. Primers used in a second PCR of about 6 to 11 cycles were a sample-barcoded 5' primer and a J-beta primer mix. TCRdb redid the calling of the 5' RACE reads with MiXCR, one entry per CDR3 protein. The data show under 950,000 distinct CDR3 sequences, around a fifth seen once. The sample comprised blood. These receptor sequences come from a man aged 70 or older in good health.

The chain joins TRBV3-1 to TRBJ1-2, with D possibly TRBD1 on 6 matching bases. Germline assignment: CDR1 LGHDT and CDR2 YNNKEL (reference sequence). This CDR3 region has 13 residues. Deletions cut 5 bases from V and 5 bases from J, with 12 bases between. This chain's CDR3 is CASSDQGRYGYTF. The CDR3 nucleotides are TGTGCCAGCAGCGACCAGGGGCGGTATGGCTACACCTTC.

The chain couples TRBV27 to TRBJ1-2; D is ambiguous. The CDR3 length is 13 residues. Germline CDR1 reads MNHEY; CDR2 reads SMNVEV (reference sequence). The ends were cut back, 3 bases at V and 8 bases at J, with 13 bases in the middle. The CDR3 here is CASSFEGHAGYTF. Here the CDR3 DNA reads TGTGCCAGCAGTTTTGAAGGTCATGCGGGCTACACCTTC.

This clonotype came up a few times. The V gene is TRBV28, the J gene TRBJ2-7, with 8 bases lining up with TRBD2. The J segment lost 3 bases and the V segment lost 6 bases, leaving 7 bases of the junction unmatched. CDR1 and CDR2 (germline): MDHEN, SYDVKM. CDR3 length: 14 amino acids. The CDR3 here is CASSTGLGFYEQYF. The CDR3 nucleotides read TGTGCCAGCAGCACGGGACTAGGGTTCTACGAGCAGTACTTC.

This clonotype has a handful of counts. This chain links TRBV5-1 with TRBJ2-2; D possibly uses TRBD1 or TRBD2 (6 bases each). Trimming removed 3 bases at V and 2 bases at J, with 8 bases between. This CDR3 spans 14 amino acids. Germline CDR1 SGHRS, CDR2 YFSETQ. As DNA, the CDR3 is TGCGCCAGCAGCTGGGGGGCCAACACCGGGGAGCTGTTTTTT. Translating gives CASSWGANTGELFF. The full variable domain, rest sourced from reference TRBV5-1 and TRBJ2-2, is KAGVTQTPRYLIKTRGQQVTLSCSPISGHRSVSWYQQTPGQGLQFLFEYFSETQRNKGNFPGRFSGRQFSNSRSEMNVSTLELGDSALYLCASSWGANTGELFFGEGSRLTVL.

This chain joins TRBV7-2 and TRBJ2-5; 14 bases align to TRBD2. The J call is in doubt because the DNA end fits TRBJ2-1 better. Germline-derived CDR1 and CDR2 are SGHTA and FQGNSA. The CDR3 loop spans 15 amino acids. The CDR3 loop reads CASSRSGLAGDEQFF. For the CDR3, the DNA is TGTGCCAGCAGCCGTTCGGGACTAGCGGGAGATGAGCAGTTCTTC.

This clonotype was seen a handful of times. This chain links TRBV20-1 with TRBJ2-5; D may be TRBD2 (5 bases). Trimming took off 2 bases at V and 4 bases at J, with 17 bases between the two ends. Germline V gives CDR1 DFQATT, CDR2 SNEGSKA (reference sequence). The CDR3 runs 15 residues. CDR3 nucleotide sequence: TGCAGTGCTAGAACCCTAGTGGGAGTAGGAGAGACCCAGTACTTC. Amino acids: CSARTLVGVGETQYF.

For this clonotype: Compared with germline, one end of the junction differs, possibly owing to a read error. The CDR3 nucleotides read TGTGCCAGCAGTTCCCCGGGCGCGATCTTGGACTACGAGCAGTGCTTC. Translation gives CASSSPGAILDYEQCF. J is TRBJ2-7 and V is TRBV12-3 or TRBV12-4; D is perhaps TRBD2 (6 bases). CDR3 length equals 16 residues.

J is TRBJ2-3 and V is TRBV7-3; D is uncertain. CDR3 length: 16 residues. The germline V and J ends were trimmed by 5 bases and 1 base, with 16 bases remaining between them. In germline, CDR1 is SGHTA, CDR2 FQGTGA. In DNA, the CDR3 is TGTGCCAGCAGCCAAGGTTCCTCCTACGGCACAGATACGCAGTATTTT. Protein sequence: CASSQGSSYGTDTQYF.

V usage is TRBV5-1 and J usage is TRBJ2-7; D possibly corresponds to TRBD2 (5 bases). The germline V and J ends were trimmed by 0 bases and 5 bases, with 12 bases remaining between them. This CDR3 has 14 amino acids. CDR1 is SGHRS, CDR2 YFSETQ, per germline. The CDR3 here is CASSLGGVRDEQYV. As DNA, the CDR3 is TGCGCCAGCAGCTTGGGAGGAGTGAGGGACGAGCAGTACGTC.

The CDR3 spells CASSEKGSYTEAFF. CDR3 nucleotides: TGTGCCAGCAGTGAGAAGGGGAGTTATACTGAAGCTTTCTTT. The chain couples TRBV2 to TRBJ1-1, with a tentative D call TRBD1 (5 bases). Germline V gene data show CDR1 as SNHLY and CDR2 as FYNNEI. This CDR3 is 14 amino acids long. Trimming took off 3 bases at V and 5 bases at J, with 13 bases between the two ends.

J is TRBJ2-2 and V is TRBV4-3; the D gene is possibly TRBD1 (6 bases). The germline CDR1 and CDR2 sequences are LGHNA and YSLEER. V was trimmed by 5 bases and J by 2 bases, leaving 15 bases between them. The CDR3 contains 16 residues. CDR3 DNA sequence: TGCGCCAGCAGCAACAGCCGGGACATAAACACCGGGGAGCTGTTTTTT. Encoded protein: CASSNSRDINTGELFF.

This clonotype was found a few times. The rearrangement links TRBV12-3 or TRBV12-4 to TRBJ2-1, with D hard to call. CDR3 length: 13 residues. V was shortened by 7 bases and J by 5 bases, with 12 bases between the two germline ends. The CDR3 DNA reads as TGTGCCAGCACCACGGGCCGGAACAATGAGCAGTTCTTC. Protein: CASTTGRNNEQFF.

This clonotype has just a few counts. The CDR3: CASSLDSGNSGNTIYF. CDR3 DNA sequence: TGTGCCAGCAGCTTGGATTCGGGGAATTCTGGAAACACCATATATTTT. The chain is built from TRBV5-5 and TRBJ1-3; D gene uncertain. Germline V gene sequence: CDR1 SGHKS, CDR2 YYEKEE (reference sequence). The CDR3 sequence is 16 residues long. Deletions cut 0 bases from V and 1 base from J, with 11 bases between.

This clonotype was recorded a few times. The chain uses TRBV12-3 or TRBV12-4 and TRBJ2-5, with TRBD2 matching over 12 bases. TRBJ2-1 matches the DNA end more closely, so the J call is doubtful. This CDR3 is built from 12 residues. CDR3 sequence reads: CASSRLAGEQFF. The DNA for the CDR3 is TGTGCCAGCAGTAGACTAGCGGGGGAACAGTTCTTC.

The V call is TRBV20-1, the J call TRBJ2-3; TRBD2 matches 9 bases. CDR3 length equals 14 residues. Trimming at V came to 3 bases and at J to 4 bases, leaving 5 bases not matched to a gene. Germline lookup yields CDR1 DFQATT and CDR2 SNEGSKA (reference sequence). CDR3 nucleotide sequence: TGCAGTGCTAGGGCGGGGGGGTTGGCAGATACGCAGTATTTT. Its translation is CSARAGGLADTQYF.

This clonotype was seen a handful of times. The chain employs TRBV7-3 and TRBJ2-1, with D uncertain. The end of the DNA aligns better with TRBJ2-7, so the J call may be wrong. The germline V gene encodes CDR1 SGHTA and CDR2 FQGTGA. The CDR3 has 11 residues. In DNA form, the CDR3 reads TGTGCCATCCCGAGTATCGACGAGCAGTACGTC. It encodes CAIPSIDEQYV.

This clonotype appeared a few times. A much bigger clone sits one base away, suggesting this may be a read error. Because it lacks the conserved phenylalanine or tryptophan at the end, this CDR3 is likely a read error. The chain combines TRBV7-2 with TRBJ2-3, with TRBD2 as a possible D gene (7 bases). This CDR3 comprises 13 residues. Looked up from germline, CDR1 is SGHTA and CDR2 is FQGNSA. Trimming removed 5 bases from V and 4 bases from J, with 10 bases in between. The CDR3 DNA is TGTGCCAGCAGCCCGGGGGGCGCAGATACGCAGTATGTT. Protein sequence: CASSPGGADTQYV.

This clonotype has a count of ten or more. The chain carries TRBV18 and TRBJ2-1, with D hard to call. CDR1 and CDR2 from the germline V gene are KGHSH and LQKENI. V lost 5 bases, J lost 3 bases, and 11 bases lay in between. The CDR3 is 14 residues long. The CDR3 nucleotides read TGTGCCAGCTCAAGCAAGGGCAACTACAATGAGCAGTTCTTC. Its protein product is CASSSKGNYNEQFF.

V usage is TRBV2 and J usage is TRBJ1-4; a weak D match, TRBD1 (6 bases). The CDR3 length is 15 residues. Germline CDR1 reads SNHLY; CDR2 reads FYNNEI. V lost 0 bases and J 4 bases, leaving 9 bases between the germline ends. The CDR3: CASSEAWGLNEKLFF. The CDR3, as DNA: TGTGCCAGCAGTGAAGCCTGGGGGCTTAATGAAAAACTGTTTTTT.

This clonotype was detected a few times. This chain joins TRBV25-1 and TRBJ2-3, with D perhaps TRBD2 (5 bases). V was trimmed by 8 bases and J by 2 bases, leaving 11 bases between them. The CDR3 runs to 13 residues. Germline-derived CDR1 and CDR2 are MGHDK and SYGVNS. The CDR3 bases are TGTGCCAGCCGTCCCGGGGTCACAGATACGCAGTATTTT. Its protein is CASRPGVTDTQYF.

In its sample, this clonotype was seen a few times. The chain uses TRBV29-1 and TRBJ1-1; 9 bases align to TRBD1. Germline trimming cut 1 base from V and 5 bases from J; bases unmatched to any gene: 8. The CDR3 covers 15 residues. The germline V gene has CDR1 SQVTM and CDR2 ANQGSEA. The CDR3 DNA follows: TGCAGCGTTGAAGCGTTTGGGACAGGGTTAACTGAAGCTTTCTTT. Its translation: CSVEAFGTGLTEAFF.

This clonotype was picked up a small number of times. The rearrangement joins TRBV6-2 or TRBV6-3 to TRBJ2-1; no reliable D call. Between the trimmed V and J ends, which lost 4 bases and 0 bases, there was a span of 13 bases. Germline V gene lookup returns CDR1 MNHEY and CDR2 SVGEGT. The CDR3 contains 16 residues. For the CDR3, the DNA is TGTGCCAGCAGTTCGATGTCCCAATACTCCTACAATGAGCAGTTCTTC. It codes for CASSSMSQYSYNEQFF.

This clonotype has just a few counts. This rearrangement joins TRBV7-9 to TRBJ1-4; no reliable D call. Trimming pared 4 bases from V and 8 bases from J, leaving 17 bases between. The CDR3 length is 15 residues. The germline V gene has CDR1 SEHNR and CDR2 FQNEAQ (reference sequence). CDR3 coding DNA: TGTGCCAGCAGCTACCCCCGGGCCACGCACGAAAAACTGTTTTTT. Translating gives CASSYPRATHEKLFF.

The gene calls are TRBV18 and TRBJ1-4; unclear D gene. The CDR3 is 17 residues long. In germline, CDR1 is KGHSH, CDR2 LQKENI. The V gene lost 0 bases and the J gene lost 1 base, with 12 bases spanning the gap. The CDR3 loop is CASSPPLPGLTNEKLFF. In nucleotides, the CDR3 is TGTGCCAGCTCACCACCGCTACCCGGACTAACTAATGAAAAACTGTTTTTT.

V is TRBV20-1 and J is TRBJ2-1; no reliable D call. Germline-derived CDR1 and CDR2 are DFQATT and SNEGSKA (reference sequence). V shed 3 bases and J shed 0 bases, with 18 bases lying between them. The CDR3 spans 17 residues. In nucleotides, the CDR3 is TGCAGTGCTAGGTGGTTTGTCGGTTTCGTCTCCTACAATGAGCAGTTCTTC. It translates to CSARWFVGFVSYNEQFF.

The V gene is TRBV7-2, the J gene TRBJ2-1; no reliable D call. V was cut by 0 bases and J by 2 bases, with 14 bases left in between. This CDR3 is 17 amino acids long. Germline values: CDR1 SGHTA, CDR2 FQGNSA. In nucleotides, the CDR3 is TGTGCCAGCAGCTTAGCGCCCCTAAGGACCACCTACAATGAGCAGTTCTTC. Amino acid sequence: CASSLAPLRTTYNEQFF. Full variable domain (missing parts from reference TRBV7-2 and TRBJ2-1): GAGVSQSPSNKVTEKGKDVELRCDPISGHTALYWYRQSLGQGLEFLIYFQGNSAPDKSGLPSDRFSAERTGGSVSTLTIQRTQQEDSAVYLCASSLAPLRTTYNEQFFGPGTRLTVL.

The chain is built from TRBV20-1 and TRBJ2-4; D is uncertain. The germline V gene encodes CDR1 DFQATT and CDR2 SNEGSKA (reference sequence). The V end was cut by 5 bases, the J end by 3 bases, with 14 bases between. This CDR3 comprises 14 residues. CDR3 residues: CSAPLWVGKNIQYF. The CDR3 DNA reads TGCAGTGCTCCCCTCTGGGTAGGCAAAAACATTCAGTACTTC.

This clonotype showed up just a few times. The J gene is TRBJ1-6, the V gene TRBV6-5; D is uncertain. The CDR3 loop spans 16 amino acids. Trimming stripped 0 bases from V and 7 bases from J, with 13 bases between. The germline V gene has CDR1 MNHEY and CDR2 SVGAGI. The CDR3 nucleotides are TGTGCCAGCAGTTACTCGAAATGGGCCGAGAATTCACCCCTCCACTTT. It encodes CASSYSKWAENSPLHF.

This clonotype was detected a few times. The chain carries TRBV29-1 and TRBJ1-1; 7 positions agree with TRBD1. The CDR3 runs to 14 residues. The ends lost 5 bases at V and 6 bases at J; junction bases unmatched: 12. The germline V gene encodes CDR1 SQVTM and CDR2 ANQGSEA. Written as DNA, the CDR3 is TGCAGCGTTTTCCCCTATACAGGGGTCGCTGAAGCTTTCTTT. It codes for CSVFPYTGVAEAFF.

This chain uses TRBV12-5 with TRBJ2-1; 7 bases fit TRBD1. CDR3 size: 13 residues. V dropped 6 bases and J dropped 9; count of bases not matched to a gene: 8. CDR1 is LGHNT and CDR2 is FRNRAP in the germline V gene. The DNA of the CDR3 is TGTGCTAGTGGGAAGACAGGGTTGGGTGAGCAGTTCTTC. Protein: CASGKTGLGEQFF. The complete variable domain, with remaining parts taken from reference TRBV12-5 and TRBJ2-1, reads DARVTQTPRHKVTEMGQEVTMRCQPILGHNTVFWYRQTMMQGLELLAYFRNRAPLDDSGMPKDRFSAEMPDATLATLKIQPSEPRDSAVYFCASGKTGLGEQFFGPGTRLTVL.

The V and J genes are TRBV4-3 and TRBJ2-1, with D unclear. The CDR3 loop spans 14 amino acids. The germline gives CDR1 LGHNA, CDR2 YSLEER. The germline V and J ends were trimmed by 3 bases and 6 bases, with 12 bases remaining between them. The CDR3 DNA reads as TGCGCCAGCAGCCAGGGCCTACGGGCCAATGAGCAGTTCTTC. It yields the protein CASSQGLRANEQFF.